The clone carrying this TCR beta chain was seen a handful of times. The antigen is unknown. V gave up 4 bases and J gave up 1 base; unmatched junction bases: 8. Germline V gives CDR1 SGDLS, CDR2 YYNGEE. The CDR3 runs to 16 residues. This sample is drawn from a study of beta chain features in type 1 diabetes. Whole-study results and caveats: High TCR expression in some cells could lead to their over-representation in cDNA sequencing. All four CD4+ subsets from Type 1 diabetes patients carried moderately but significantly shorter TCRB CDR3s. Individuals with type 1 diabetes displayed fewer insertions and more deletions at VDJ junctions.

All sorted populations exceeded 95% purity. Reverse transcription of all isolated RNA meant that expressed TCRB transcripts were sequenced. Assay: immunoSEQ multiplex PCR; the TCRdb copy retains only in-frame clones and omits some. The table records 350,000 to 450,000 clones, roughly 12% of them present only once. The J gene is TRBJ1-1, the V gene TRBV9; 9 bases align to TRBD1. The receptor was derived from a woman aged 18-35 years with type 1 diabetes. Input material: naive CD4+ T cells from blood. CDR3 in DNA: TGTGCCAGCAGCCCGGTCCTGGGACAGGGGAACACTGAAGCTTTCTTT. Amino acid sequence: CASSPVLGQGNTEAFF.